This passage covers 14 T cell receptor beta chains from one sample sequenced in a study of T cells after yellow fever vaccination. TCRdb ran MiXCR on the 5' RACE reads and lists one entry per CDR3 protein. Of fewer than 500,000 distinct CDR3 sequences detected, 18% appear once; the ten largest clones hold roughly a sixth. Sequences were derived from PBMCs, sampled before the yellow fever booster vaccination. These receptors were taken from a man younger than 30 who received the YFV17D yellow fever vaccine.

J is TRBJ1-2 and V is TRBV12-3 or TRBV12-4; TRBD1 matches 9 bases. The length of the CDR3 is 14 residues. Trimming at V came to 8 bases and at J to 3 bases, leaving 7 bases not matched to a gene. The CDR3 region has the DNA TGTGCCAGCGGCCGGACAGGGGCCCACTATGGCTACACCTTC. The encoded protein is CASGRTGAHYGYTF.

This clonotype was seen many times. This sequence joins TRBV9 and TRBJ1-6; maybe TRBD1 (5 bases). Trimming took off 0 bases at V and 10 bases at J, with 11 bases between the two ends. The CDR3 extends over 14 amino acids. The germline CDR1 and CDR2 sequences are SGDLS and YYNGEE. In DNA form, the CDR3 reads TGTGCCAGCAGCGTAGAGGACATCCCCTCACCCCTCCACTTT. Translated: CASSVEDIPSPLHF.

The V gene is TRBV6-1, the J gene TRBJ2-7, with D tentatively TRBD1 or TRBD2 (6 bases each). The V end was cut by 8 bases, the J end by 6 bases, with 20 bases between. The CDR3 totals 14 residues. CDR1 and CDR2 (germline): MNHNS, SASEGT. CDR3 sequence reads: CASRDTYSGAEQYV. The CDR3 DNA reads TGTGCCAGCCGGGACACCTACTCGGGAGCCGAGCAGTACGTC.

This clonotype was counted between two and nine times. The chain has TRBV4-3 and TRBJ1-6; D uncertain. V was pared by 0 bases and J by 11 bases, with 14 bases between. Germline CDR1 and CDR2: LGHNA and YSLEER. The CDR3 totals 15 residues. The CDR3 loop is CASSQERESGTPLHF. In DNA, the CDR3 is TGCGCCAGCAGCCAAGAGCGCGAGAGTGGGACACCCCTCCACTTT.

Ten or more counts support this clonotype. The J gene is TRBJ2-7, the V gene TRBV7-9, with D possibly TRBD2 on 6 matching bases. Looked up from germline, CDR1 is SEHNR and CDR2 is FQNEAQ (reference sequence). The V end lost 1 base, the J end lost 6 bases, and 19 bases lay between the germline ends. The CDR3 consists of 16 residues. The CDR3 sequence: CASSLGPGGAGSEQYV. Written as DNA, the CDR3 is TGTGCCAGCAGCTTAGGGCCTGGTGGGGCGGGGAGCGAGCAGTACGTC.

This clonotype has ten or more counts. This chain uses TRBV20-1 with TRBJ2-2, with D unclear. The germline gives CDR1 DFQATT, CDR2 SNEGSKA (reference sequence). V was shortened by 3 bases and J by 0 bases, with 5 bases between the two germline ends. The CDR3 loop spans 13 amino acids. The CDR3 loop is CSASGANTGELFF. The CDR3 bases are TGCAGTGCTAGCGGCGCGAACACCGGGGAGCTGTTTTTT.

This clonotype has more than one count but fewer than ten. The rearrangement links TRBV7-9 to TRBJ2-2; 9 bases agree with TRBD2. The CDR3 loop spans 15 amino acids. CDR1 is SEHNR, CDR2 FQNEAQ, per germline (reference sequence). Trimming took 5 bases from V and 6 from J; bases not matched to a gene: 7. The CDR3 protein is CASSASAGGSGELFF. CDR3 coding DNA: TGTGCCAGCAGCGCTTCTGCGGGGGGGTCCGGGGAGCTGTTTTTT.

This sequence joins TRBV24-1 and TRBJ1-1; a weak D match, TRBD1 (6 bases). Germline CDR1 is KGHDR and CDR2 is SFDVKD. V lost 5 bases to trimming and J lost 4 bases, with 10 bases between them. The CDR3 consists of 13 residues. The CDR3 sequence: CATSAGDGTEAFF. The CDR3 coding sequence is TGTGCCACCAGTGCAGGGGATGGCACTGAAGCTTTCTTT.

CDR3 loop: CSARDRQPQHF. The CDR3 DNA sequence: TGCAGTGCTAGAGATCGGCAGCCCCAGCATTTT. The chain has TRBV20-1 and TRBJ1-5; D not certain. V was clipped by 0 bases and J by 7 bases, with 4 bases between them. From germline, CDR1 is DFQATT and CDR2 SNEGSKA (reference sequence). This CDR3 has 11 residues.

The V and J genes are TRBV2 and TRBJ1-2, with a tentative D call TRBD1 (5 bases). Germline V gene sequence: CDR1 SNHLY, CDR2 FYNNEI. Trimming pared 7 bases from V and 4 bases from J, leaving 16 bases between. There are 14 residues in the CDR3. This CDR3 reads CASTQGVKGYGYTF. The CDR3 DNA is TGTGCCAGCACTCAGGGCGTGAAGGGCTATGGCTACACCTTC.

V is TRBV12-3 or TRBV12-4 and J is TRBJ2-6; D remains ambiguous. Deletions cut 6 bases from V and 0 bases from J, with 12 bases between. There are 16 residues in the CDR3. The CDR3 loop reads CASSSLQTSGANVLTF. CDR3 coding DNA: TGTGCCAGCAGCTCACTCCAGACCTCTGGGGCCAACGTCCTGACTTTC.

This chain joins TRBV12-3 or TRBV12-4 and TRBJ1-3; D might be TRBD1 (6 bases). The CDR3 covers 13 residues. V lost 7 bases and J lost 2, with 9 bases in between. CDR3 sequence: CASIPGAGNTIYF. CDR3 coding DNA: TGTGCCAGCATCCCAGGGGCTGGAAACACCATATATTTT.

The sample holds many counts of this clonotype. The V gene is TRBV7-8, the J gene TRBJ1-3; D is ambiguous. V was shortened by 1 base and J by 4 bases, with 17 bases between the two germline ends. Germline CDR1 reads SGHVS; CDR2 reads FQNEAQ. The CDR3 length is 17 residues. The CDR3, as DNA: TGTGCCAGCAGCTTAGGCAACTACCGGGTTAAAGGAAACACCATATATTTT. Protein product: CASSLGNYRVKGNTIYF.

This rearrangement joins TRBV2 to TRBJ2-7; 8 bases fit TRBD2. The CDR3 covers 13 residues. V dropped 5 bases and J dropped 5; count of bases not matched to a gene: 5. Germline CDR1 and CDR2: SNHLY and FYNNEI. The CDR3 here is CASSRGGRDEQYV. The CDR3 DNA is TGTGCCAGCAGTCGGGGGGGCCGTGACGAGCAGTACGTC.